Reported below is one T cell receptor beta chain. Its antigen is not known. The V and J ends lost 3 bases and 6 bases, in that order; junction bases with no gene match: 10. The germline V gene encodes CDR1 SGHTA and CDR2 FQGNSA. The CDR3 has 18 amino acids. The sample originates from a study of T cell clones after liver transplantation. Study at large: Pre-transplant mixed lymphocyte reactions yielded third-party-reactive TCRbeta sequences as comparators for graft-donor-reactive sequences. Draws occurred before transplant, before withdrawal, and after complete or failed withdrawal. HCV positivity affected three of eight recipients; the rest lacked autoimmune or viral indications.

Overall study findings and caveats: A larger donor-reactive than third-party decline suggested partial antigen-specific deletion.

The assay was immunoSEQ multiplex PCR, and TCRdb's table has in-frame clones only and misses some. In the table there are around 110,000 clones, 90% of which are singletons. This material consisted of CD4+ T cells from blood, taken 12 months after liver transplant. This sequence originates from a human patient who received a liver transplant. A share of the T cells may be of graft donor origin. The chain is built from TRBV7-2 and TRBJ2-5; 16 bases are shared with TRBD2. The CDR3 DNA reads as TGTGCCAGCAGCTTTTCCGGGACTAGCGGGAGGGCCTCGAAGACCCAGTACTTC. Residues: CASSFSGTSGRASKTQYF.